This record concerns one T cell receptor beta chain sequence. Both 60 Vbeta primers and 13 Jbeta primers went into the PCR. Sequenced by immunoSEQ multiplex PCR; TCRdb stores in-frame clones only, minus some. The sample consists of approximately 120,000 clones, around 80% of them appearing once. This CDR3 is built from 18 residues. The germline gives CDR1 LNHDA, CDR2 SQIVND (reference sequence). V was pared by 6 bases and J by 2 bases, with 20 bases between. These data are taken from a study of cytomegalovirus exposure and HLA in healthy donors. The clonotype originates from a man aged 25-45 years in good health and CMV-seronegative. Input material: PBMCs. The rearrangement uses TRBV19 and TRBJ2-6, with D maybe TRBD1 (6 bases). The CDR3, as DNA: TGTGCCAGTAGCCCGTGGGGCAGGGGCATGGCTGGGGCCAACGTCCTGACTTTC. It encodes CASSPWGRGMAGANVLTF.